This T cell receptor beta chain was sequenced during a study of blood T cell repertoires in COVID-19. Study information: From the United States, Italy and Spain came samples of acute and convalescent COVID-19. The analysed material was cDNA or gDNA that came from T cells, B-cell-depleted T cells, or PBMCs.

As handled by the study authors: Estimated nucleated cell counts came from reference gene primer amplification. Using immunoSEQ multiplex PCR, the repertoire was profiled, and TCRdb retains in-frame clones only, with some absent. V and J calls and clone size are copied from that table; D and trimming were computed from the DNA. The sample has approximately 240,000 clones; 70% to 90% are singletons. The table lists this clone with a count of one. This clonotype was sampled from a man aged 50-59 years with acute or convalescent COVID-19. The sample consisted of peripheral blood.

The chain's CDR3 is CATSRDPSQGEAFF. CDR3 DNA sequence: TGTGCCACCAGCAGAGATCCCTCCCAGGGCGAAGCTTTCTTT. The genes are TRBV15 and TRBJ1-1, with TRBD1 as a possible D gene (5 bases). This CDR3 has 14 residues. Germline V lookup: CDR1 LNHNV, CDR2 YYDKDF (reference sequence). Deletions cut 0 bases from V and 8 bases from J, with 13 bases between. Based on the CDR3 plus reference TRBV15 and TRBJ1-1, the full variable domain is DAMVIQNPRYQVTQFGKPVTLSCSQTLNHNVMYWYQQKSSQAPKLLFHYYDKDFNNEADTPDNFQSRRPNTSFCFLDIRSPGLGDTAMYLCATSRDPSQGEAFFGQGTRLTVV.